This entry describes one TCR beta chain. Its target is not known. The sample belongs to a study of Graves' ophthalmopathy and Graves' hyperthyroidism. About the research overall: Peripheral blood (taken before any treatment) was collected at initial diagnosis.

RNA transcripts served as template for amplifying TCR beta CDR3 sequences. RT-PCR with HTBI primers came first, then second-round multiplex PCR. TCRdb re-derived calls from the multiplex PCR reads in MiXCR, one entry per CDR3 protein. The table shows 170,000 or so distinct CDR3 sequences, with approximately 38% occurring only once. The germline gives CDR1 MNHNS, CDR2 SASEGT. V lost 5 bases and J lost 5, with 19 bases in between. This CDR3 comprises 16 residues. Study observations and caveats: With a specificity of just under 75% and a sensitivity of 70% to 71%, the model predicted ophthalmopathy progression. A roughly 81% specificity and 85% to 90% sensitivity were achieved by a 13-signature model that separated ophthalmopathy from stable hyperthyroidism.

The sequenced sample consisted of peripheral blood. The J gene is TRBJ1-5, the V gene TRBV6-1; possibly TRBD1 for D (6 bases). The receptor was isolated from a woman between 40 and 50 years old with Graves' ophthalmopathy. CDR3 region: CASSRQPRGGDQPQHF. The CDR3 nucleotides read TGTGCCAGCAGTCGACAGCCCAGGGGAGGGGATCAGCCCCAGCATTTT.